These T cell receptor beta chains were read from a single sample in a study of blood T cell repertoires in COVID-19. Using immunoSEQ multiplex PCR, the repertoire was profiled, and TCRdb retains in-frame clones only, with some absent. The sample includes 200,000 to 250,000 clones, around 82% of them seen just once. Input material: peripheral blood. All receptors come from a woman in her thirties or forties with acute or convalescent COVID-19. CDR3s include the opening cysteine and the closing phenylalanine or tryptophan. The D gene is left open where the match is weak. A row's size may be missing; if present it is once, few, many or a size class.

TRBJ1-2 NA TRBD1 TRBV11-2 TGTGCCAGCAGCTTTACACTTTCGGACAGGGGGCCTGGCTACACCTTC CASSFTLSDRGPGYTF
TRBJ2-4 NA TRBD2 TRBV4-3 TGCGCCAGCAGCCAAGAGTCCAGCGGGAGTGACATTCAGTACTTC CASSQESSGSDIQYF
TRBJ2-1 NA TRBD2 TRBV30 TGTGCCTGGAGCACTAGCGTCTACAATGAGCAGTTCTTC CAWSTSVYNEQFF
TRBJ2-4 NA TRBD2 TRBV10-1 TGCGCCAGCAGTGAGTCGCCTCGGCTAGCGGCGGGCAAAAACATTCAGTACTTC CASSESPRLAAGKNIQYF
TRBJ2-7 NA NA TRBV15 TGTGCCACCAGCAGACCCCCCTCCGACGAGCAGTACTTC CATSRPPSDEQYF
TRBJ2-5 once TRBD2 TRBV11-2 TGTGCCAGCAGCTTCCGGGGGGCTAGCGGGGTCCGAGAGACCCAGTACTTC CASSFRGASGVRETQYF
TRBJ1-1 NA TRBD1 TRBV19 TGTGCCAGTAGTATAGATCCCAGACAGGGAAAGGTTTTCTTT CASSIDPRQGKVFF
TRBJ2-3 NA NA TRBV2 TGTGCCAGTCAGCTAGGCTCTCGCACAGATACGCAGTATTTT CASQLGSRTDTQYF
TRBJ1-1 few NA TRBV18 TGTGCCAGCTCACAATCTGTTGTGAACACTGAAGCTTTCTTT CASSQSVVNTEAFF
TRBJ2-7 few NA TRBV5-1 TGCGCCAGCAGCCTGACGGGACTGCACCCCTACGAGCAGTACTTC CASSLTGLHPYEQYF
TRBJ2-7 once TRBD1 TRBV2 TGTGCCAGCAGTAGCCAGGGGGCCTACGAGCAGTACTTC CASSSQGAYEQYF
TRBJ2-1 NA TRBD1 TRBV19 TGTGCCAGTAGTCCTGGGACAGGGGAATGGAGTGAGCAGTTCTTC CASSPGTGEWSEQFF
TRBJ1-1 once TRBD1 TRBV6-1 TGTGCCAGCAGTGATTGGGACAGGGCGAACACTGAAGCTTTCTTT CASSDWDRANTEAFF
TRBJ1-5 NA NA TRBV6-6 TGTGCCAGCAGTTACTCAAGGGGTAGCAATCAGCCCCAGCATTTT CASSYSRGSNQPQHF
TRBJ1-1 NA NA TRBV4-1 TGCGCCAGCAGCAAAGTCGAGACTGAAGCTTTCTTT CASSKVETEAFF
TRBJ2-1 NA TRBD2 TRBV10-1 TGCGCCACCCAGGGACTAGTTGTGAACAATGAGCAGTTCTTC CATQGLVVNNEQFF
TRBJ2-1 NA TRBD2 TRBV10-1 TGCGCCAGCAGCCCCCCGGGCGGGGGGTACAATGAGCAGTTCTTC CASSPPGGGYNEQFF
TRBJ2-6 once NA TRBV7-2 TGTGCCAGCAGCTTAGAAAACAGCCTCTCTGGGGCCAACGTCCTGACTTTC CASSLENSLSGANVLTF
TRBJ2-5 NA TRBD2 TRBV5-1 TGCGCCAGCAGCTTTCAAAGCGGGATCCCCGAAGAGACCCAGTACTTC CASSFQSGIPEETQYF
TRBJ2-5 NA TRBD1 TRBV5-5 TGTGCCAGCAGCTTTACGGGACAGGGTGTTATACAGACCCAGTACTTC CASSFTGQGVIQTQYF
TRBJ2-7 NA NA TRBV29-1 TGCAGCGTGGGCAGCGACTACCTGGACGAGCAGTACTTC CSVGSDYLDEQYF
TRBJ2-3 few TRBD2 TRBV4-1 TGCGCCAGCAGCCCCGGACTAGTTCCTAGCACAGATACGCAGTATTTT CASSPGLVPSTDTQYF
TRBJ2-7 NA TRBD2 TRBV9 TGTGCCAGCAGCGTAGCTAGCGGGAGGGCCTACGAGCAGTACTTC CASSVASGRAYEQYF
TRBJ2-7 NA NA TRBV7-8 TGTGCCAGCAGCTTAGGAGATGTGAGAGAGCAGTACTTC CASSLGDVREQYF